This T cell receptor beta chain was found in a study of blood T cell repertoires in COVID-19. The CDR3 totals 15 residues. Per the germline V gene, CDR1 is LGHNT and CDR2 is FRNRAP. Germline trimming cut 7 bases from V and 5 bases from J; bases unmatched to any gene: 10. Study processing details: Amplification from reference gene primers served as the basis for estimated nucleated cell counts. Assay: immunoSEQ multiplex PCR; the TCRdb copy retains only in-frame clones and omits some. V and J calls and clone size are as listed in that table; D and trimming were resolved from the DNA. The data contain tens of thousands of clones, 80% to 90% of them singletons.

The rearrangement uses TRBV12-5 and TRBJ2-3; 9 bases are a match to TRBD1. The sequence came from a man aged 60 to 75 with acute or convalescent COVID-19. Sequences were obtained from peripheral blood. For the CDR3, the DNA is TGTGCTAGTGCCCCCGGGACAGGGAGGAAAGATACGCAGTATTTT. This translates into CASAPGTGRKDTQYF.